The 16 T cell receptor beta chains listed next were all sequenced from one sample in a study of shared clonotypes between healthy human individuals. TCRdb's table, derived via immunoSEQ multiplex PCR, lists solely in-frame clones and lacks some. Among 2 million to 2.5 million clones listed, 90% to 97% were seen once. Sequencing input: naive CD4+ T cells sorted from blood. Subset described: CD45RA+ positively selected. These receptors all come from a man younger than 35 in good health.

The chain carries TRBV6-1 and TRBJ1-6; 7 nucleotides agree with TRBD1. The CDR3 has 12 residues. Germline CDR1 is MNHNS and CDR2 is SASEGT. V was clipped by 8 bases and J by 10 bases; unmatched bases: 5. As DNA, the CDR3 is TGTGCCAGCGGGGACAGTGGATCACCCCTCCACTTT. Its translation is CASGDSGSPLHF.

The chain joins TRBV5-4 to TRBJ2-2; 11 nucleotides line up with TRBD1. The CDR3 has 17 amino acids. Trimming removed 4 bases from V and 4 bases from J; junction bases left unmatched: 9. Per germline, CDR1 SGHNT and CDR2 YYREEE (reference sequence). The CDR3, as DNA: TGTGCCAGCAGCAGAGGACAGGGGGCGATGGGCACCGGGGAGCTGTTTTTT. Amino acid sequence: CASSRGQGAMGTGELFF.

V is TRBV7-9 and J is TRBJ1-1; TRBD1 matches 8 bases. The CDR3 extends over 16 amino acids. Germline CDR1 SEHNR, CDR2 FQNEAQ (reference sequence). V dropped 5 bases and J dropped 3; count of bases not matched to a gene: 11. CDR3 sequence: CASSPDKTGGDTEAFF. In DNA, the CDR3 is TGTGCCAGCAGCCCGGACAAAACAGGGGGGGACACTGAAGCTTTCTTT. The full variable domain, completed using reference TRBV7-9 and TRBJ1-1, is DTGVSQNPRHKITKRGQNVTFRCDPISEHNRLYWYRQTLGQGPEFLTYFQNEAQLEKSRLLSDRFSAERPKGSFSTLEIQRTEQGDSAMYLCASSPDKTGGDTEAFFGQGTRLTVV.

This chain's CDR3 is CASSRDIKYEQYF. CDR3 coding DNA: TGCGCCAGCAGCCGGGACATTAAATACGAGCAGTACTTC. The V gene is TRBV5-1, the J gene TRBJ2-7, with D perhaps TRBD1 (6 bases). The CDR3 runs 13 residues. CDR1 is SGHRS and CDR2 is YFSETQ in the germline V gene. Trimming removed 4 bases from V and 4 bases from J, with 12 bases in between.

J is TRBJ2-1 and V is TRBV6-5, with a weak D call TRBD1 (6 bases). Germline CDR1 is MNHEY and CDR2 is SVGAGI. This CDR3 comprises 16 residues. Trimming shortened V by 2 bases and J by 0 bases, and 11 bases separated the two germline ends. This CDR3 is CASSYRADSSYNEQFF. The CDR3 nucleotides are TGTGCCAGCAGTTACAGGGCGGACAGCTCCTACAATGAGCAGTTCTTC.

The J gene is TRBJ2-3, the V gene TRBV27, with no clear D. Between the trimmed V and J ends, which lost 4 bases and 6 bases, there was a span of 20 bases. Germline V gives CDR1 MNHEY, CDR2 SMNVEV (reference sequence). This CDR3 contains 16 residues. The CDR3 spells CASSSPGVLRWDTQYF. CDR3 sequence (DNA): TGTGCCAGCAGTTCTCCCGGCGTCTTAAGGTGGGATACGCAGTATTTT.

V and J are TRBV10-3 and TRBJ2-1; D not certain. This CDR3 contains 14 residues. Trimming left V 4 bases short and J 9 bases short, with 16 bases between. Germline values: CDR1 ENHRY, CDR2 SYGVKD. The CDR3 sequence is CAISVNYGISEQFF. The CDR3 region has the DNA TGTGCCATCAGTGTAAACTATGGGATAAGTGAGCAGTTCTTC.

The chain links TRBV5-6 to TRBJ1-6; 8 bases are a match to TRBD1. Germline-derived CDR1 and CDR2 are SGHDT and YYEEEE. Trimming cost V 1 base and J 9 bases; bases outside gene matches: 6. The CDR3 length is 15 residues. As DNA, the CDR3 is TGTGCCAGCAGCTTGAACCAGGGGGCGTCTTCACCCCTCCACTTT. The encoded protein is CASSLNQGASSPLHF.

This clone was seen once. The chain uses TRBV10-3 and TRBJ2-7, with TRBD2 matching 15 bases. The CDR3 has 15 residues. Germline V CDR1 and CDR2: ENHRY, SYGVKD. V lost 7 bases, J lost 4 bases, and 5 bases stayed unmatched. The CDR3 DNA sequence: TGTGCCATCACCTCAGGACTAGCGGGAGGGTACGAGCAGTACTTC. The encoded protein is CAITSGLAGGYEQYF.

On this clone itself: A junction end diverges from the germline sequence, so it may reflect a read error. The chain is built from TRBV7-9 and TRBJ1-4; D possibly corresponds to TRBD1 (5 bases). CDR1 and CDR2 from the germline V gene are SEHNR and FQNEAQ (reference sequence). The CDR3 length is 14 residues. CDR3 protein: CASSPTETYEKLFF. CDR3 sequence (DNA): TGTGCCAGCAGCCCGACAGAAACTTATGAAAAACTGTTTTTT.

The chain recombines TRBV14 with TRBJ2-5; D is possibly TRBD2 (6 bases). Trimming cost V 6 bases and J 5 bases, with 10 bases left between them. Germline V gene lookup returns CDR1 SGHDN and CDR2 FVKESK. There are 12 residues in the CDR3. CDR3 in amino acids: CASSRGIETQYF. DNA for the CDR3: TGTGCCAGCAGTCGGGGGATTGAGACCCAGTACTTC.

A remark on this clone: At the DNA level, this CDR3 is encoded by other sequences in the same sample as well. V is TRBV5-1 and J is TRBJ2-7, with D unclear. Trimming took 5 bases from V and 0 from J, leaving 9 bases between them. The CDR3 runs 13 residues. Germline V gives CDR1 SGHRS, CDR2 YFSETQ. The CDR3 here is CASSRESSYEQYF. The CDR3 DNA sequence: TGCGCCAGCAGTCGAGAGAGCTCCTACGAGCAGTACTTC.

This clone appeared once. This chain joins TRBV10-1 and TRBJ2-7, with 7 bases lining up with TRBD2. Trimming cost V 7 bases and J 5 bases; bases outside gene matches: 20. This CDR3 is 17 amino acids long. The germline gives CDR1 WNHNN, CDR2 SYGVQD (reference sequence). CDR3 amino acids: CASKYLAEEGSGNEQYF. In nucleotides, the CDR3 is TGCGCCAGCAAGTACCTAGCGGAAGAGGGTTCGGGGAACGAGCAGTACTTC.

As regards this clone: Within the sample, other DNA sequences also encode this same CDR3. The CDR3 spells CASSVTGGTYNEQFF. CDR3 sequence (DNA): TGTGCCAGCAGCGTTACGGGAGGAACCTACAATGAGCAGTTCTTC. This rearrangement joins TRBV9 to TRBJ2-1; 7 bases are shared with TRBD2. CDR1 and CDR2 (germline): SGDLS, YYNGEE. J was trimmed by 2 bases and V by 2 bases; bases with no gene match: 4. The CDR3 has 15 amino acids.

This CDR3 is CASSLSGSTVSPLHF. The CDR3 nucleotides are TGTGCCAGCAGTCTCTCTGGGTCGACCGTTTCACCCCTCCACTTT. The chain couples TRBV9 to TRBJ1-6; no reliable D call. The CDR3 covers 15 residues. The germline gives CDR1 SGDLS, CDR2 YYNGEE. Trimming cost V 5 bases and J 9 bases, with 18 bases left between them.

The chain couples TRBV7-8 to TRBJ1-4, with D hard to call. This CDR3 region has 17 residues. Per germline, CDR1 SGHVS and CDR2 FQNEAQ. V lost 0 bases, J lost 4 bases, and 15 bases lay in between. This CDR3 is CASSLAGSGPFNEKLFF. In nucleotides, the CDR3 is TGTGCCAGCAGCTTAGCGGGTTCCGGACCTTTTAATGAAAAACTGTTTTTT.